This TCR beta chain was observed in a study of OX40 agonist ivuxolimab in advanced cancers. Study as a whole: Recorded diagnoses for dose-escalation patients were hepatocellular carcinoma, melanoma, renal cell or head and neck cancer. Patients achieving partial responses numbered three: one hepatocellular carcinoma case and two cutaneous melanoma cases. General study points: At 0.1 to 3.0 mg/kg, CD4+ and CD8+ blood T cells expanded clonally by week 6. The antigens recognized by the expanded peripheral T cells, that is their antigen specificity, were not determined.

Measured with immunoSEQ multiplex PCR; TCRdb has only the in-frame clones, and not every one. In the table there are some 70,000 clones, approximately 89% of which are singletons. V gave up 7 bases and J gave up 2 bases, with 15 bases separating them. Germline V gene data show CDR1 as LNHDA and CDR2 as SQIVND (reference sequence). This CDR3 is built from 15 residues. Concerning this clone: Antigen specificity is unknown.

This receptor was identified in an adult with an advanced solid tumor such as melanoma, head and neck, liver or kidney cancer. The rearrangement links TRBV19 to TRBJ1-5; D possibly corresponds to TRBD1 (6 bases). The sample was CD4+ or CD8+ T cells sorted from blood, taken in a trial of the OX40 agonist ivuxolimab. The CDR3, as DNA: TGTGCCAGTACCAAACAGGGAAGGGGCAATCAGCCCCAGCATTTT. This gives the protein CASTKQGRGNQPQHF.